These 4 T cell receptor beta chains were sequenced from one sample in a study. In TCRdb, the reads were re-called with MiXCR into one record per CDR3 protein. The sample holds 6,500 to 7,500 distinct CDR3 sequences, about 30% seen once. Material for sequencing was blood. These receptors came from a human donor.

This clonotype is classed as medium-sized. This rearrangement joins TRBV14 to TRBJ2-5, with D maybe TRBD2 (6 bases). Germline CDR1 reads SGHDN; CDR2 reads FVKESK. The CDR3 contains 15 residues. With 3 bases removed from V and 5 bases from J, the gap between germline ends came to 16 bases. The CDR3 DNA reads TGTGCCAGCAGCCAGTACACTAGCAAGTTGGAGACCCAGTACTTC. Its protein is CASSQYTSKLETQYF. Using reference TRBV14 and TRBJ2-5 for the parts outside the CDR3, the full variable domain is EAGVTQFPSHSVIEKGQTVTLRCDPISGHDNLYWYRRVMGKEIKFLLHFVKESKQDESGMPNNRFLAERTGGTYSTLKVQPAELEDSGVYFCASSQYTSKLETQYFGPGTRLLVL.

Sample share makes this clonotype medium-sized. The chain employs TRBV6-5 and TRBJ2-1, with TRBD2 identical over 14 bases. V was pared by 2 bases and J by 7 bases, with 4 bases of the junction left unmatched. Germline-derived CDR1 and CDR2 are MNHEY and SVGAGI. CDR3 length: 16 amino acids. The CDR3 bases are TGTGCCAGCAGTTACCCAGGACTAGCGGGAGGTAATGAGCAGTTCTTC. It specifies CASSYPGLAGGNEQFF.

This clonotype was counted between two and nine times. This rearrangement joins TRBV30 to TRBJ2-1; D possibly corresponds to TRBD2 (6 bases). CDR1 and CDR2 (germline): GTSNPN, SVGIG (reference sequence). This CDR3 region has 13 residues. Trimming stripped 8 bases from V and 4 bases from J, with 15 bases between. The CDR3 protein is CAMEGGPYNEQFF. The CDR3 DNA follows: TGTGCCATGGAGGGAGGACCTTACAATGAGCAGTTCTTC. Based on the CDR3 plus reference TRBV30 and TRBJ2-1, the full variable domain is SQTIHQWPATLVQPVGSPLSLECTVEGTSNPNLYWYRQAAGRGLQLLFYSVGIGQISSEVPQNLSASRPQDRQFILSSKKLLLSDSGFYLCAMEGGPYNEQFFGPGTRLTVL.

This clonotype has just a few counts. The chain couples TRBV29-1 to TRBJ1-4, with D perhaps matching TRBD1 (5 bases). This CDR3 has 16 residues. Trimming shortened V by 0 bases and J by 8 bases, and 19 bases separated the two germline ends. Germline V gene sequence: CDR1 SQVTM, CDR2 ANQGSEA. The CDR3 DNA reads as TGCAGCGTTGAAGATGGGGGTGCCGGACTGGGAGAAAAACTGTTTTTT. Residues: CSVEDGGAGLGEKLFF.